The 9 T cell receptor beta chains in this list originate from one sample, sequenced in a study of cytomegalovirus exposure and HLA in healthy donors. PCR involved 60 Vbeta and 13 Jbeta primers. Repertoires were generated with immunoSEQ multiplex PCR, while TCRdb's copy carries only in-frame clones and drops some. The table records roughly 160,000 clones, 80% of them present only once. The specimen was PBMCs. The receptors here all came from a young man in good health and CMV-seronegative.

The rearrangement links TRBV5-4 to TRBJ1-1, with D tentatively TRBD1 (6 bases). V was cut by 4 bases and J by 3 bases, with 10 bases left in between. Germline CDR1 and CDR2: SGHNT and YYREEE (reference sequence). This CDR3 comprises 13 residues. The CDR3, as DNA: TGTGCCAGCAGCCCCAGGGGCTACACTGAAGCTTTCTTT. Translated: CASSPRGYTEAFF.

In this sample, this clone turned up a few times. This same CDR3 is encoded by further DNA sequences in the sample. The V and J genes are TRBV4-3 and TRBJ2-7; possibly TRBD2 for D (6 bases). V lost 4 bases, J lost 6 bases, and 19 bases lay in between. CDR3 length: 15 amino acids. The germline gives CDR1 LGHNA, CDR2 YSLEER. The CDR3 bases are TGCGCCAGCAGCCGGGCCCAGACGGGGGTTACCGAGCAGTACTTC. Translated, it gives CASSRAQTGVTEQYF.

This chain uses TRBV7-9 with TRBJ2-7; D is undetermined. Trimming took 5 bases from V and 0 from J, leaving 14 bases between them. In germline, CDR1 is SEHNR, CDR2 FQNEAQ (reference sequence). This CDR3 is 15 amino acids long. The CDR3 protein is CASSPTTVSSYEQYF. The CDR3 nucleotides are TGTGCCAGCAGCCCGACAACGGTGAGCTCCTACGAGCAGTACTTC.

The V and J genes are TRBV5-8 and TRBJ1-1; D is unresolved. Germline CDR1 reads SGHTS; CDR2 reads YDEGEE. V was shortened by 5 bases and J by 3 bases, with 8 bases between the two germline ends. The CDR3 contains 12 residues. CDR3 nucleotides: TGTGCCAGCAGGTCCCCCTACACTGAAGCTTTCTTT. Translating it yields CASRSPYTEAFF.

The gene calls are TRBV7-9 and TRBJ1-1; 12 bases are shared with TRBD1. With V trimmed by 6 bases and J by 5 bases, 7 bases remained unmatched. The CDR3 totals 15 residues. Germline V gene lookup returns CDR1 SEHNR and CDR2 FQNEAQ (reference sequence). In DNA form, the CDR3 reads TGTGCCAGCAGTACGGGACAGGGGGCCGGAACTGAAGCTTTCTTT. It specifies CASSTGQGAGTEAFF.

The table lists this clone with a count of one. V gene TRBV28 combines with J gene TRBJ1-4, with TRBD1 identical over 10 bases. CDR1 and CDR2 (germline): MDHEN, SYDVKM. The J segment lost 8 bases and the V segment lost 0 bases, leaving 0 bases of the junction unmatched. The CDR3 consists of 14 residues. CDR3 region: CASSLWDRGEKLFF. The CDR3, as DNA: TGTGCCAGCAGTTTATGGGACAGGGGGGAAAAACTGTTTTTT. Full variable domain (missing parts from reference TRBV28 and TRBJ1-4): DVKVTQSSRYLVKRTGEKVFLECVQDMDHENMFWYRQDPGLGLRLIYFSYDVKMKEKGDIPEGYSVSREKKERFSLILESASTNQTSMYLCASSLWDRGEKLFFGSGTQLSVL.

The chain is built from TRBV13 and TRBJ2-5; 7 bases are a match to TRBD2. The CDR3 consists of 14 residues. Germline V gene sequence: CDR1 PRHDT, CDR2 FYEKMQ (reference sequence). Trimming at V came to 5 bases and at J to 5 bases, leaving 8 bases not matched to a gene. This CDR3 is CASSARGRGETQYF. CDR3 sequence (DNA): TGTGCCAGCAGCGCCCGAGGGAGGGGTGAGACCCAGTACTTC.

This sequence joins TRBV5-6 and TRBJ2-7; TRBD1 aligns across 8 bases. The CDR3 runs to 18 residues. Trimming at V came to 4 bases and at J to 0 bases, leaving 15 bases not matched to a gene. The germline CDR1 and CDR2 sequences are SGHDT and YYEEEE. The CDR3 DNA reads as TGTGCCAGCAGCCGCCCGGGACAGGCCTATTCCCTCTCCTACGAGCAGTACTTC. It is translated as CASSRPGQAYSLSYEQYF.

This clone was recorded once. The chain combines TRBV30 with TRBJ2-7; 15 bases map to TRBD2. The CDR3 consists of 17 residues. Trimming took 3 bases from V and 3 from J; bases not matched to a gene: 9. Germline loops: CDR1 GTSNPN, CDR2 SVGIG (reference sequence). The CDR3 region has the DNA TGTGCCTGGAGCGGAGGACTAGCGGGAGGGGATGTCTACGAGCAGTACTTC. Its translation: CAWSGGLAGGDVYEQYF.